This T cell receptor beta chain comes out of a study of neurological immune-mediated disorders. By 5'RACE with 10-nucleotide random UMIs, the cDNA was made. Over 170 million TCR-beta sequences from 15-18 subjects came out of each sequencing run. TCRdb re-derived calls from the 5' RACE reads in MiXCR, one entry per CDR3 protein. The data show roughly 39,000 distinct CDR3 sequences, approximately 7.2% seen once. Study observations and caveats: HTLV-1-associated myelopathy had the most TCR clonal expansion, while multiple sclerosis had the least, a level that fell below healthy controls. TCR-beta repertoires seemed private in all groups, with no expanded CDR3 amino acid sequences shared.

Germline V gene lookup returns CDR1 MDHEN and CDR2 SYDVKM. V shed 6 bases and J 7 bases; nucleotides not matched to a gene: 7. The CDR3 covers 15 residues. This clonotype came up many times. No antigen is known for it. The J gene is TRBJ1-6, the V gene TRBV28, with 9 bases fitting TRBD1. The sequence derives from a man between 50 and 59 years old in good health. The source material was CD4+ T cells from blood. Here the CDR3 reads CASRTPGQGNSPLHF. CDR3 bases: TGTGCCAGCAGGACCCCGGGACAGGGCAATTCACCCCTCCACTTT.